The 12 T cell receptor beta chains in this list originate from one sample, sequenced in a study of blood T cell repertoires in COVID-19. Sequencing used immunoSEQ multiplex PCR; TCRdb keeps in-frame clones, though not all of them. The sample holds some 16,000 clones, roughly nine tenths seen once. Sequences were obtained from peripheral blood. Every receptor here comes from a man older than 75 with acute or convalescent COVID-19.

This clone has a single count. Here the CDR3 DNA reads TGTGCCAGCAGTGCACGAACCGGGACAGGGGTTATGTATACGCAGTATTTT. It is translated as CASSARTGTGVMYTQYF. This sequence joins TRBV2 and TRBJ2-3, with 10 bases fitting TRBD1. The CDR3 sequence is 17 residues long. Looked up from germline, CDR1 is SNHLY and CDR2 is FYNNEI. Trimming at V came to 4 bases and at J to 7 bases, leaving 14 bases not matched to a gene.

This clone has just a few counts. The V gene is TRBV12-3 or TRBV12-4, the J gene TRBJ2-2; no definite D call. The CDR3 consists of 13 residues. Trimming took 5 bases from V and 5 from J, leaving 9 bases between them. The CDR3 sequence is CASSPRITGELFF. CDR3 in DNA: TGTGCCAGCAGTCCCAGGATAACCGGGGAGCTGTTTTTT.

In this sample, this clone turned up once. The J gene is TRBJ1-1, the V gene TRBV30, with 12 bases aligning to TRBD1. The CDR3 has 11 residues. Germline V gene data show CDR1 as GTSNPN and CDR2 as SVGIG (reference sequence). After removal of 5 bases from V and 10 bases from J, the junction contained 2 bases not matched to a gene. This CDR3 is CAWGTGGVAFF. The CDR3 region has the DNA TGTGCCTGGGGGACAGGGGGCGTAGCTTTCTTT.

Here the CDR3 reads CASSEFTGTGNTIYF. The DNA for the CDR3 is TGTGCCAGCAGTGAATTTACAGGGACTGGAAACACCATATATTTT. V is TRBV2 and J is TRBJ1-3; weak D call: TRBD1 (6 bases). This CDR3 spans 15 amino acids. CDR1 and CDR2 (germline): SNHLY, FYNNEI. Trimming stripped 2 bases from V and 2 bases from J, with 10 bases between.

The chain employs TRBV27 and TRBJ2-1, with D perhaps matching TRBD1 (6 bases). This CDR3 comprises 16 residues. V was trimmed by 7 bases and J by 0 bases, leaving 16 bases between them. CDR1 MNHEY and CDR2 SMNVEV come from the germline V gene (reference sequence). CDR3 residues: CASKYRPGVSYNEQFF. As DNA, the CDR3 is TGTGCCAGCAAGTACCGACCAGGGGTCTCCTACAATGAGCAGTTCTTC.

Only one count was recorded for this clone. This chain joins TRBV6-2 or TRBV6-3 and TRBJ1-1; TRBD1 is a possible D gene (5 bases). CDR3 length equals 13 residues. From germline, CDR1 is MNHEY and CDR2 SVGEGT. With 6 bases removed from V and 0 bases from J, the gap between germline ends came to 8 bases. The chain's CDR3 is CASSTGMNTEAFF. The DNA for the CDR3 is TGTGCCAGCAGCACAGGAATGAACACTGAAGCTTTCTTT.

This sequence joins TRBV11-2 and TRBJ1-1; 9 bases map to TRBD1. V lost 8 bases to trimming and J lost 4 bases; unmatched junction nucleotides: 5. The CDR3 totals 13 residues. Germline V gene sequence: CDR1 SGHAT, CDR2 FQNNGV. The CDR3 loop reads CASRETGGTEAFF. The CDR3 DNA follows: TGTGCCAGCCGCGAGACAGGGGGCACTGAAGCTTTCTTT. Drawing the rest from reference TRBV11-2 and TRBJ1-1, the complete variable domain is EAGVAQSPRYKIIEKRQSVAFWCNPISGHATLYWYQQILGQGPKLLIQFQNNGVVDDSQLPKDRFSAERLKGVDSTLKIQPAKLEDSAVYLCASRETGGTEAFFGQGTRLTVV.

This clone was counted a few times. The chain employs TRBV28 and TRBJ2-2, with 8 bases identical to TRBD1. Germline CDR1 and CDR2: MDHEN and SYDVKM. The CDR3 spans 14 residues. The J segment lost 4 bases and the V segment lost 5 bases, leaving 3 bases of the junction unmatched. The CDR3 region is CASSAGGVTGELFF. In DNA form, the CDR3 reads TGTGCCAGCAGTGCAGGGGGCGTCACCGGGGAGCTGTTTTTT. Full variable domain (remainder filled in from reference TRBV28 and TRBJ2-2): DVKVTQSSRYLVKRTGEKVFLECVQDMDHENMFWYRQDPGLGLRLIYFSYDVKMKEKGDIPEGYSVSREKKERFSLILESASTNQTSMYLCASSAGGVTGELFFGEGSRLTVL.

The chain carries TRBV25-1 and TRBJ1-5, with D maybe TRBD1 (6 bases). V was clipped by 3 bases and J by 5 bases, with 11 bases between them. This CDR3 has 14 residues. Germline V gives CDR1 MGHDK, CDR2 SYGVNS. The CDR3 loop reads CASSETGSYQPQHF. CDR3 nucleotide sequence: TGTGCCAGCAGTGAGACAGGATCATATCAGCCCCAGCATTTT.

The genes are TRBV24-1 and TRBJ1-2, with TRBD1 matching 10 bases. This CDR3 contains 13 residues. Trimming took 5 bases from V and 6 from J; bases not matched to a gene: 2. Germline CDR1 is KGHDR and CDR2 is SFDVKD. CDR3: CATSVGQGDGYTF. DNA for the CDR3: TGTGCCACCAGTGTCGGACAGGGGGATGGCTACACCTTC.

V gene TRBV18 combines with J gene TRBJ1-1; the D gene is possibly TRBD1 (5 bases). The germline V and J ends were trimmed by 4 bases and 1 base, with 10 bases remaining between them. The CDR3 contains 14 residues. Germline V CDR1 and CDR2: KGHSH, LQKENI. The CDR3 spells CASSLGHPNTEAFF. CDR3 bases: TGTGCCAGCTCACTCGGACATCCGAACACTGAAGCTTTCTTT.

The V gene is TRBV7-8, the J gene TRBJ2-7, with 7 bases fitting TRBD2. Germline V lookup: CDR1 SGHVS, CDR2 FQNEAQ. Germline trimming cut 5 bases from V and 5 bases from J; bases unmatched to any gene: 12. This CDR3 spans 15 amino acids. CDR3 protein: CASSPLARVGHEQYF. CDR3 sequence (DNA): TGTGCCAGCAGCCCACTAGCGCGAGTGGGGCACGAGCAGTACTTC.